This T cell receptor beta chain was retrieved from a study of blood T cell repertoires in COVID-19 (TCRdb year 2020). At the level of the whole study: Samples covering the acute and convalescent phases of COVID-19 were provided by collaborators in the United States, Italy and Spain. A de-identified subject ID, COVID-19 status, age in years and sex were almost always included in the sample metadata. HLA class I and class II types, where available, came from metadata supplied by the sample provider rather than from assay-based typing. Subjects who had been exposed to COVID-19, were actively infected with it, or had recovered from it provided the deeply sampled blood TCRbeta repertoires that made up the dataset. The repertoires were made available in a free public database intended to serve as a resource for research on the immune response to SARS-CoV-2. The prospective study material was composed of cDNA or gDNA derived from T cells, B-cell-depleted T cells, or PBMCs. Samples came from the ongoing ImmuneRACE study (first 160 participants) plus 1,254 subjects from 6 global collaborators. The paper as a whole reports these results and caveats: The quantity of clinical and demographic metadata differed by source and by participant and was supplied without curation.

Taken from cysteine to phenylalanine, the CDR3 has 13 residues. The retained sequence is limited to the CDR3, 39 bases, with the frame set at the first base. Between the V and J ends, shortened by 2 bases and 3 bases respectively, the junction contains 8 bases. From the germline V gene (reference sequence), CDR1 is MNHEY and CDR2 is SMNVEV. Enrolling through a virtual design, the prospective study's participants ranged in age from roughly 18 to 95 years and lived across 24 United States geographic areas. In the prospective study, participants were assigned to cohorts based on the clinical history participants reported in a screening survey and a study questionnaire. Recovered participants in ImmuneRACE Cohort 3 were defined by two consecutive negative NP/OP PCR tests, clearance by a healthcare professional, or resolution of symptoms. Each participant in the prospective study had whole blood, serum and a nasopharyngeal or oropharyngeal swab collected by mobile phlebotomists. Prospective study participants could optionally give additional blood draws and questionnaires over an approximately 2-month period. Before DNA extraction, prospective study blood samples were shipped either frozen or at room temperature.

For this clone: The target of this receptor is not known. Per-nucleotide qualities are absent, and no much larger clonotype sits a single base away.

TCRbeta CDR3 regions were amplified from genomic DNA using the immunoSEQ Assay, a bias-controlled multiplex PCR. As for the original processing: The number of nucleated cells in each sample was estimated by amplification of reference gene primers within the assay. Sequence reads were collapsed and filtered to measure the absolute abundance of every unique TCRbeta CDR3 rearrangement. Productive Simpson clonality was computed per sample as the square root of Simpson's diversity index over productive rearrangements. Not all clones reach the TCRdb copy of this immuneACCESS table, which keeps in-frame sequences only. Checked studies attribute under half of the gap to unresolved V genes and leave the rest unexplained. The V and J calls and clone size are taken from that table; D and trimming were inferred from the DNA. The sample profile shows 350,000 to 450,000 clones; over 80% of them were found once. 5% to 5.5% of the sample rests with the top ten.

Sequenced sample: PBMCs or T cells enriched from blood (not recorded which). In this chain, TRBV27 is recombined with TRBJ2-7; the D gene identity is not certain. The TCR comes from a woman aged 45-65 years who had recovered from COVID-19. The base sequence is TGTGCCAGCAGTTTAAGGCAGGACTACGAGCAGTACTTC. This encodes CASSLRQDYEQYF.